This T cell receptor beta chain was retrieved from a study of shared clonotypes between healthy human individuals. CDR3 length: 15 amino acids. Per the germline V gene, CDR1 is LGHNA and CDR2 is YSLEER. V lost 1 base and J 0 bases, leaving 9 bases between the germline ends. 200 ng DNA, 25,000 to 35,000 T cell genomes, went into each sorted-subset replicate PCR. The assay was immunoSEQ multiplex PCR, and TCRdb's table has in-frame clones only and misses some. Among about 2 million clones listed, approximately 95% were seen once. Naivety among CD8 cells was defined by CD45RO negativity and positive CCR7 selection, thereby excluding terminally differentiated effector memory CD45RA+ cells.

This clonotype was obtained from a man between 18 and 29 years old in good health. This chain uses TRBV4-3 with TRBJ1-2; D is uncertain. Sequencing was performed on naive CD8+ T cells sorted from blood. The CDR3 coding sequence is TGCGCCAGCAGCCAAGGGCAGCCCGCTAACTATGGCTACACCTTC. Protein product: CASSQGQPANYGYTF.